This entry features one T cell receptor (beta chain) sequence. Source study methods: Reference gene primer amplification gave nucleated cell count estimates. The method was immunoSEQ multiplex PCR; TCRdb's version includes in-frame clones alone and lacks a portion of them. The DNA gave D and trimming, while V, J and clone size come from that table. Among around 250,000 clones, around four fifths were seen once, and the ten largest hold 5.7%. This sample stems from a study of blood T cell repertoires in COVID-19. Overall study context: Collection of acute and convalescent COVID-19 samples took place in the United States, Italy and Spain. Sources were T cells, B-cell-depleted T cells, or PBMCs; the material itself was cDNA or gDNA.

The ends lost 4 bases at V and 3 bases at J; junction bases unmatched: 10. This CDR3 contains 15 residues. In germline, CDR1 is SGHRS, CDR2 YFSETQ. The chain carries TRBV5-1 and TRBJ2-7, with 7 bases lining up with TRBD1. The sequenced sample consisted of peripheral blood. This receptor was obtained from a man at least 80 years old with acute or convalescent COVID-19. CDR3 sequence reads: CASSPGQTVFYEQYF. DNA of the CDR3: TGCGCCAGCAGCCCGGGACAGACGGTCTTCTACGAGCAGTACTTC.